This TCR beta chain was identified in a study of T-cell memory formation after mild COVID-19. This CDR3 has 14 residues. A remark on this clonotype: Its antigen is not identified.

Study-wide results and caveats: Researchers report contracting CD4+ clones mostly in CM and EM, with CD8+ clones in EMRA. In second-wave clones peaking day 37, SARS-CoV-2 specificity remained unconfirmed.

It was 5'RACE with constant-segment primers that produced the TCR alpha and TCR beta cDNA libraries, which carried sample barcodes and UMIs. TCRdb re-derived calls from the 5' RACE reads in MiXCR, one entry per CDR3 protein. The table has over 350,000 distinct CDR3 sequences, approximately 24% seen once; the top ten hold around 9.5%. This TCR came from an adult woman who had mild COVID-19 (a few samples of this study predate the infection). Cell type and time point are not known. Sequencing was performed on PBMCs or a T cell subset sorted from them (not recorded which). J is TRBJ2-3 and V is TRBV21-1; TRBD1 is the table's D call, not checked against the DNA. TRBV21-1 represents a pseudogene. CDR3 sequence (DNA): TGTGCCAGCAGCAACCCCCACGGCACAGATACGCAGTATTTT. Protein product: CASSNPHGTDTQYF.